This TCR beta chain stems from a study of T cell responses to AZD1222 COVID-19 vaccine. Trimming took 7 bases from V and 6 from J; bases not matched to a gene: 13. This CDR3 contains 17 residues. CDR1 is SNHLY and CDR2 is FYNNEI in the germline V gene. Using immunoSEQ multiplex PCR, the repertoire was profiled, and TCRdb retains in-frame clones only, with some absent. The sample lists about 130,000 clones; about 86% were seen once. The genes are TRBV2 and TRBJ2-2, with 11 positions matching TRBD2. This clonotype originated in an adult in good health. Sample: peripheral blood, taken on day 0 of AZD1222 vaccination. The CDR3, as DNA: TGTGCCAGCATCTATGAACCTAGCGGGAGGTTTGCCGGGGAGCTGTTTTTT. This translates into CASIYEPSGRFAGELFF.